This T cell receptor beta chain was documented in a study of blood T cell repertoires in COVID-19. Background on the study: PBMCs, B-cell-depleted T cells, or T cells were the source of the cDNA or gDNA that made up the material.

Authors' analysis steps: Amplification from reference gene primers served as the basis for estimated nucleated cell counts. Repertoires were generated with immunoSEQ multiplex PCR, while TCRdb's copy carries only in-frame clones and drops some. The DNA was the basis for D and trimming; V, J and clone size are from that table. Of fewer than 350,000 clones listed, around 90% are singletons. Enrollees, roughly 18 to 89 years old, lived in about two dozen US areas. Cohorts were determined from participant-reported clinical history. In this sample, this clone turned up once. The germline CDR1 and CDR2 sequences are SNHLY and FYNNEI. The CDR3 totals 16 residues. V lost 0 bases, J lost 3 bases, and 15 bases lay in between.

The rearrangement uses TRBV2 and TRBJ2-7; D perhaps matches TRBD1 (6 bases). The material sequenced was PBMCs or T cells enriched from blood (not recorded which). This receptor was identified in a woman in her 40s who had recovered from COVID-19. The CDR3 here is CASSEARGTLLYEQYF. DNA for the CDR3: TGTGCCAGCAGTGAAGCGAGGGGGACACTACTCTACGAGCAGTACTTC.